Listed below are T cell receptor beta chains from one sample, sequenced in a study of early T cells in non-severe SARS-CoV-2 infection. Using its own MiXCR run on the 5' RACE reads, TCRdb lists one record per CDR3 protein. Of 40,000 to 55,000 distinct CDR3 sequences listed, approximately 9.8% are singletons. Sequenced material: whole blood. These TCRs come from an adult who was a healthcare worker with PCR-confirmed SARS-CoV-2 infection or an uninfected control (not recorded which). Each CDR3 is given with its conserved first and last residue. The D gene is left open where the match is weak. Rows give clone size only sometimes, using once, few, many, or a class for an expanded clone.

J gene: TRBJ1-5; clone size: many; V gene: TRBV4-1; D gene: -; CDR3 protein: CASSQFRDRNQPQHF; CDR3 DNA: TGCGCCAGCAGCCAATTCCGGGACCGAAATCAGCCCCAGCATTTT
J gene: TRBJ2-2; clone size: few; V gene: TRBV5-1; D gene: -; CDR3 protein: CASSFTGNTGELFF; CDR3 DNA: TGCGCCAGCAGCTTCACAGGGAACACCGGGGAGCTGTTTTTT
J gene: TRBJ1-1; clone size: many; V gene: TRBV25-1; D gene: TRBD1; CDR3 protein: CASSEWGTGVNTEAFF; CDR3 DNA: TGTGCCAGCAGTGAATGGGGTACAGGGGTAAACACTGAAGCTTTCTTT
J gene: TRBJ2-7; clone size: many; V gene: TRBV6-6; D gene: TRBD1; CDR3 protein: CASSYSGTGGFYEQYF; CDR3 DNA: TGTGCCAGCAGTTACTCCGGGACAGGGGGCTTCTACGAGCAGTACTTC
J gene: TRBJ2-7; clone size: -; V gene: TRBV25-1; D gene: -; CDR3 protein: CASSLEGLYEQYF; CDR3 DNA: TGTGCCAGCAGTCTGGAAGGGCTGTACGAGCAGTACTTC
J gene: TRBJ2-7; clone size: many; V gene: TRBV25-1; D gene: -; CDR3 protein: CASSLGAEQYF; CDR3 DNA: TGTGCCAGCAGTCTGGGGGCCGAGCAGTACTTC
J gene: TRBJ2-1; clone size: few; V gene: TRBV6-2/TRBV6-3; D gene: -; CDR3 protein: CASSLGGGYNEQFF; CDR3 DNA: TGTGCCAGCAGCCTAGGGGGAGGATACAATGAGCAGTTCTTC
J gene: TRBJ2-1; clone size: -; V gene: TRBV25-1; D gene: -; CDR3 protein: CASSDPYTRDEQFF; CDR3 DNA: TGTGCCAGCAGTGATCCCTACACTAGGGATGAGCAGTTCTTC
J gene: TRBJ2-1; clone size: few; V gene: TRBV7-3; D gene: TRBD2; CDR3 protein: CASSPHGLADYNEQFF; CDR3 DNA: TGTGCCAGCAGCCCCCACGGCCTAGCGGACTACAATGAGCAGTTCTTC
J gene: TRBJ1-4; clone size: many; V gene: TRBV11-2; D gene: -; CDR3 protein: CASSLIREVKLFF; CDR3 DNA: TGTGCCAGCAGCCTTATCCGGGAGGTGAAACTGTTTTTT
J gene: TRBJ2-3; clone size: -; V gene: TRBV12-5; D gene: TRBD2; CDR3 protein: CASGTAGDFTDTQYF; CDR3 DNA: TGTGCTAGTGGTACTGCGGGAGATTTTACAGATACGCAGTATTTT
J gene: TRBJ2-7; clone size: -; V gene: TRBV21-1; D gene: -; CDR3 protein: CASQGAGSLEQYF; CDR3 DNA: TGTGCCAGCCAAGGGGCAGGTTCTCTCGAGCAGTACTTC
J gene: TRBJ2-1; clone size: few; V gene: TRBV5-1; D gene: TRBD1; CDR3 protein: CASSRGQGGHNEQFF; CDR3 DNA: TGCGCCAGCAGCCGCGGACAGGGAGGCCACAATGAGCAGTTCTTC
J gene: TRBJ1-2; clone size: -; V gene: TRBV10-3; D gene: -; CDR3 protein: CAIRRQDLNYGYTF; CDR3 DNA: TGTGCCATCAGACGACAGGACCTAAACTATGGCTACACCTTC
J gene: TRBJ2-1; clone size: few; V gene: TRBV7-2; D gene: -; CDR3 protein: CASSLEVFQRRSYNEQFF; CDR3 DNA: TGTGCCAGCAGCCTAGAGGTTTTTCAGCGGAGGTCCTACAATGAGCAGTTCTTC
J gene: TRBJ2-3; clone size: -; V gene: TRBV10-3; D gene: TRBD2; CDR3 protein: CAIGGLGTLNTQYF; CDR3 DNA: TGTGCCATCGGGGGACTAGGGACCTTGAATACGCAGTATTTT
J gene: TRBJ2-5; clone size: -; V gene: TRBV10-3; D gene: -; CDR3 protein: CAISEGSGPETQYF; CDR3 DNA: TGTGCCATCAGTGAGGGAAGCGGCCCCGAGACCCAGTACTTC
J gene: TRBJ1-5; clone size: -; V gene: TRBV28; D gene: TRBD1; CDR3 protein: CASTPSGTGGGGNQPQHF; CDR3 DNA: TGTGCCAGCACCCCCTCCGGGACAGGCGGGGGAGGCAATCAGCCCCAGCATTTT
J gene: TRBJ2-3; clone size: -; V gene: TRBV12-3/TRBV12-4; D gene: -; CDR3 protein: CASSFSAITDTQYF; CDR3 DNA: TGTGCCAGCAGCTTCAGCGCGATCACAGATACGCAGTATTTT
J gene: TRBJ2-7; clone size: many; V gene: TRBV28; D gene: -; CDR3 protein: CASSPINREGIEQYF; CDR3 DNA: TGTGCCAGCAGCCCCATTAACAGGGAAGGGATCGAGCAGTACTTC
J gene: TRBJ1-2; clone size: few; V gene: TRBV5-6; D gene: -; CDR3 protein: CASSLSSSRYGYTF; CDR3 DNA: TGTGCCAGCAGCTTGTCGTCTTCCCGCTATGGCTACACCTTC
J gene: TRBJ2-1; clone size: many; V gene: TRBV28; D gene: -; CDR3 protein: CASSLGGHNEQFF; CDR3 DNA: TGTGCCAGCAGTTTGGGGGGACACAATGAGCAGTTCTTC
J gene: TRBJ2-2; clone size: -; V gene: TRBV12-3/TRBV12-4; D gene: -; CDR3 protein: CASSLTYSRDPGELFF; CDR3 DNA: TGTGCCAGCAGTTTAACCTATAGCAGGGACCCCGGGGAGCTGTTTTTT
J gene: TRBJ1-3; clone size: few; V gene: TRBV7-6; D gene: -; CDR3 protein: CASSLTPPTFSSGNTIYF; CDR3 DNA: TGTGCCAGCAGCTTGACACCTCCAACATTCAGCTCTGGAAACACCATATATTTT
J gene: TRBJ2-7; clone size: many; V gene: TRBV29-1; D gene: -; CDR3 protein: CSVEGERYEQYF; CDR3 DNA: TGCAGCGTTGAAGGGGAACGGTACGAGCAGTACTTC
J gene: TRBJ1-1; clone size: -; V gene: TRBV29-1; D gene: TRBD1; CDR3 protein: CSVMTGGSTEAFF; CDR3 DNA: TGCAGCGTTATGACAGGGGGAAGCACTGAAGCTTTCTTT
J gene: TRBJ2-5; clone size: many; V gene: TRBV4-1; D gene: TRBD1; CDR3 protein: CASSQVQGAGETQYF; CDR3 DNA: TGCGCCAGCAGCCAGGTACAGGGGGCTGGAGAGACCCAGTACTTC
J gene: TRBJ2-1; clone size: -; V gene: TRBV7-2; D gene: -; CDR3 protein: CASSLVGGLYNEQFF; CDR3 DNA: TGTGCCAGCAGCTTAGTGGGGGGGCTGTACAATGAGCAGTTCTTC
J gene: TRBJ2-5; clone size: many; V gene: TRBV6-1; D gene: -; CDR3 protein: CASSDPWSRALTPETQYF; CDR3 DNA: TGTGCCAGCAGCGACCCATGGAGCAGGGCCCTTACCCCAGAGACCCAGTACTTC
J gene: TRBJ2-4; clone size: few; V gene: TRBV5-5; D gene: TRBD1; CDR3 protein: CASSLYPDRFGMAKNIQYF; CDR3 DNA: TGTGCCAGCAGCTTGTACCCGGACAGGTTCGGAATGGCCAAAAACATTCAGTACTTC
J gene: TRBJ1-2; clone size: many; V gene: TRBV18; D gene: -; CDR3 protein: CASSPNGAGNGYTF; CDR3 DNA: TGTGCCAGCTCACCAAATGGGGCAGGGAATGGCTACACCTTC
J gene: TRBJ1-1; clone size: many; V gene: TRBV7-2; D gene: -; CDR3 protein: CASSFVTGHTEAFF; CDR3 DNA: TGTGCCAGCAGCTTCGTAACAGGGCACACTGAAGCTTTCTTT
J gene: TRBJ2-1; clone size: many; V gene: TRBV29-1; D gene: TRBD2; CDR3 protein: CSAEGTSGMNEQFF; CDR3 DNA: TGCAGCGCAGAGGGGACTAGCGGGATGAATGAGCAGTTCTTC
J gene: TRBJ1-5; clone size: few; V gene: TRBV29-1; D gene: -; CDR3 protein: CSVSLMGGNQPQHF; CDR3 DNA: TGCAGCGTGTCTCTTATGGGAGGCAATCAGCCCCAGCATTTT
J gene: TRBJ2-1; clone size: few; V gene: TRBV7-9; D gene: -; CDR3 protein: CASSLAVGRTGNEQFF; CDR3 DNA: TGTGCCAGCAGCTTAGCGGTCGGCCGGACGGGGAATGAGCAGTTCTTC
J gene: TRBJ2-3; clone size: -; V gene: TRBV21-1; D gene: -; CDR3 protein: CANGGTDTQYF; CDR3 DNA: TGTGCCAACGGGGGCACAGATACGCAGTATTTT
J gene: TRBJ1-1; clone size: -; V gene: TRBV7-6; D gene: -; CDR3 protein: CASSTTGWPAATEAFF; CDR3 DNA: TGTGCCAGCAGCACCACGGGGTGGCCGGCGGCCACTGAAGCTTTCTTT
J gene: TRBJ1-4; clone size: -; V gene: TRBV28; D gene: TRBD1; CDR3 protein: CASSFGIVQGALDEKLFF; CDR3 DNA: TGTGCCAGCAGTTTCGGTATCGTACAGGGGGCCCTTGACGAAAAACTGTTTTTT
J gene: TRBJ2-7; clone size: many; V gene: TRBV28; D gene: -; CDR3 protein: CASSLGLLLSYEQYF; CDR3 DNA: TGTGCCAGCAGTTTGGGGCTATTACTTTCCTACGAGCAGTACTTC
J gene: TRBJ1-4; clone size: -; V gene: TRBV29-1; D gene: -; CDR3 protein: CSVALGGFGEKLFF; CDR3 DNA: TGCAGCGTGGCCCTTGGGGGGTTCGGTGAAAAACTGTTTTTT
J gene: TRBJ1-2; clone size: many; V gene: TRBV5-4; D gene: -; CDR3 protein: CASSLGAGYGYTF; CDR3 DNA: TGTGCCAGCAGCTTGGGGGCAGGCTATGGCTACACCTTC
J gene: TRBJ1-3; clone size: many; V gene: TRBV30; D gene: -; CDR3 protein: CAWSVDISSGNTIYF; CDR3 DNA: TGTGCCTGGAGTGTCGATATCTCCTCTGGAAACACCATATATTTT
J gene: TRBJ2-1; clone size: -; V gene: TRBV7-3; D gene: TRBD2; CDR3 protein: CASSLLAGAYNEQFF; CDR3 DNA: TGTGCCAGCAGCCTGCTAGCGGGGGCATACAATGAGCAGTTCTTC
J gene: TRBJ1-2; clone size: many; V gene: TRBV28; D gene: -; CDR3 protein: CASTPLGQGYGYTF; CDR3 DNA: TGTGCCAGCACCCCCCTGGGGCAGGGCTATGGCTACACCTTC
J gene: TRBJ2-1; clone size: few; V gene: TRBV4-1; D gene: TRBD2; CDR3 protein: CASSQGLAGEGGEQFF; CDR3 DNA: TGCGCCAGCAGCCAGGGACTAGCGGGAGAGGGTGGTGAGCAGTTCTTC
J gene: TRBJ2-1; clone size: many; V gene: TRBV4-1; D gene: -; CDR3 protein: CASSRAGGTDSYNEQFF; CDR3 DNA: TGCGCCAGCAGCCGCGCCGGCGGGACAGACTCCTACAATGAGCAGTTCTTC
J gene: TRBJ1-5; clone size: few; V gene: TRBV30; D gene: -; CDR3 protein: CAWSQDSRSNQPQHF; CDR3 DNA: TGTGCCTGGAGTCAGGACTCTCGATCCAATCAGCCCCAGCATTTT
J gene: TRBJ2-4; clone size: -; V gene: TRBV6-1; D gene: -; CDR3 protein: CASSEGGVKNIQYF; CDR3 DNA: TGTGCCAGCAGTGAAGGAGGAGTAAAAAACATTCAGTACTTC
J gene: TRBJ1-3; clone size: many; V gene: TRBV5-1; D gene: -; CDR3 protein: CASSLDGQSSGNTIYF; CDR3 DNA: TGCGCCAGCAGCTTGGATGGACAGAGCTCTGGAAACACCATATATTTT